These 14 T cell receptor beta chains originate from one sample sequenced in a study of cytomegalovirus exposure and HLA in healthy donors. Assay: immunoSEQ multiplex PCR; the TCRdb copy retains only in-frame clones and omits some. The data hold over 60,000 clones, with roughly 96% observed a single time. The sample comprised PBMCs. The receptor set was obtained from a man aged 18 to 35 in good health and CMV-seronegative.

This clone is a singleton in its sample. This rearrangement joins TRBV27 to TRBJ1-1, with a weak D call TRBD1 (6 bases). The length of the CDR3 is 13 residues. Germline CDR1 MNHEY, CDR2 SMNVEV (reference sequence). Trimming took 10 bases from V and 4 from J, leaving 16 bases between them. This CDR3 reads CATEGGGGTEAFF. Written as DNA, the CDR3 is TGTGCCACCGAAGGGGGGGGCGGCACTGAAGCTTTCTTT.

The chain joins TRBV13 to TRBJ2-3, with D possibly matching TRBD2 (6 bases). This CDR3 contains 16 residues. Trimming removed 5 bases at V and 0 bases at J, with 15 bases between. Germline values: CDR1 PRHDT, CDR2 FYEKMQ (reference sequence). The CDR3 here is CASSPRLGGSTDTQYF. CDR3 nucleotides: TGTGCCAGCAGCCCGCGTCTGGGGGGTAGCACAGATACGCAGTATTTT.

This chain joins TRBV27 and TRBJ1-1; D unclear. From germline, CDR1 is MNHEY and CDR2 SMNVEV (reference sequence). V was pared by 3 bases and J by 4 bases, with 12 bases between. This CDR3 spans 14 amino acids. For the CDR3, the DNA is TGTGCCAGCAGTTTGAGGAGGGAGCGCACTGAAGCTTTCTTT. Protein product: CASSLRRERTEAFF.

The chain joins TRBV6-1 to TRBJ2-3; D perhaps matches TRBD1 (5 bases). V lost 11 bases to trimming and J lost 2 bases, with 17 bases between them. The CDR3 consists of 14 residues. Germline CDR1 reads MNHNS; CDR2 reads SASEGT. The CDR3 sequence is CASYSTVNTDTQYF. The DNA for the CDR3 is TGTGCCTCCTACTCGACAGTAAACACAGATACGCAGTATTTT.

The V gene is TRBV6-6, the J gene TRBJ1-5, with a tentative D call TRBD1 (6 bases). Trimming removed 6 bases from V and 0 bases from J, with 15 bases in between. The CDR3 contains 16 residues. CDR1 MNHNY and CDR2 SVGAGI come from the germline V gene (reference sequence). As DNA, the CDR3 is TGTGCCAGCAGATCGACAGGAAACCGTAGCAATCAGCCCCAGCATTTT. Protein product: CASRSTGNRSNQPQHF.

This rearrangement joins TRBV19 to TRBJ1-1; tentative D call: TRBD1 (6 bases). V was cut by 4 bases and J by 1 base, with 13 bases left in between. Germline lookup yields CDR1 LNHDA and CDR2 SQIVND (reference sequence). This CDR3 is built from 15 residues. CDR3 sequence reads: CASSTWTVPNTEAFF. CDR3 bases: TGTGCCAGTAGTACCTGGACAGTGCCGAACACTGAAGCTTTCTTT.

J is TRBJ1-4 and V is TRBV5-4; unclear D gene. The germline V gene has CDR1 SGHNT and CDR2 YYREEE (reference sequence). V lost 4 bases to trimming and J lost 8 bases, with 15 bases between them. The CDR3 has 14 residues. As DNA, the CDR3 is TGTGCCAGCAGCGTCCGGGAGAAGAGCGAAAAACTGTTTTTT. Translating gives CASSVREKSEKLFF.

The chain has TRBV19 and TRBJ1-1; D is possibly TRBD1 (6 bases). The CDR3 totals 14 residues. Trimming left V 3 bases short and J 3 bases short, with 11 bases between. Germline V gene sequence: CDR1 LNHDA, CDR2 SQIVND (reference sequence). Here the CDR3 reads CASSMGAMDTEAFF. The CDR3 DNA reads TGTGCCAGTAGTATGGGGGCAATGGACACTGAAGCTTTCTTT.

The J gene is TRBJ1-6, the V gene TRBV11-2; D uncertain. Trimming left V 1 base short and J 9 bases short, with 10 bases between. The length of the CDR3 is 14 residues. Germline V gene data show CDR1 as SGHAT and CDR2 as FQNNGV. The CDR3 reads CASSLGGMGSPLHF. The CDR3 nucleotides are TGTGCCAGCAGCTTAGGAGGGATGGGTTCACCCCTCCACTTT. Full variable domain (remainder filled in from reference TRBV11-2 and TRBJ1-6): EAGVAQSPRYKIIEKRQSVAFWCNPISGHATLYWYQQILGQGPKLLIQFQNNGVVDDSQLPKDRFSAERLKGVDSTLKIQPAKLEDSAVYLCASSLGGMGSPLHFGNGTRLTVT.

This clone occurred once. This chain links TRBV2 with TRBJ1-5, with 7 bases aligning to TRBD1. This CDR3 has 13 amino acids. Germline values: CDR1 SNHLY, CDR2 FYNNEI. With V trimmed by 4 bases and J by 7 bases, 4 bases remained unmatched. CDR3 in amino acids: CASSGQGGQPQHF. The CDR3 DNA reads TGTGCCAGCAGTGGACAGGGCGGACAGCCCCAGCATTTT.

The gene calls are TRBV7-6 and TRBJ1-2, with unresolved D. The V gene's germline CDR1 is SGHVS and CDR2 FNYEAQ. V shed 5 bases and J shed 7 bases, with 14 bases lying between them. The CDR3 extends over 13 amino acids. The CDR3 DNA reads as TGTGCCAGCAGCCTCGAGTCATCCTCTGGCTACACCTTC. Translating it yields CASSLESSSGYTF.

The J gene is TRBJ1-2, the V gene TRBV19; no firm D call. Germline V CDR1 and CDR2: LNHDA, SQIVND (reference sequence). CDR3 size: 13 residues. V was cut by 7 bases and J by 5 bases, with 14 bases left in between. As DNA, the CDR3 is TGTGCCAGTAAGGAGGGATTCGGGTATGGCTACACCTTC. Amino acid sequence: CASKEGFGYGYTF.

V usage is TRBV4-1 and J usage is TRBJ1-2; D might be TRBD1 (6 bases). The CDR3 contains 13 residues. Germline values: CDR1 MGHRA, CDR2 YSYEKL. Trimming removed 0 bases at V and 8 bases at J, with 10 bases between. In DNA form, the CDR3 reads TGCGCCAGCAGCCAAGACTCCAGGGGAGGCTACACCTTC. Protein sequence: CASSQDSRGGYTF.

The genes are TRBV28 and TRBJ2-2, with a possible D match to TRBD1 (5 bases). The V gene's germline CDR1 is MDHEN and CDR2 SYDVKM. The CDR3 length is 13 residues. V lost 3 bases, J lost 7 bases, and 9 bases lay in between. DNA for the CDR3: TGTGCCAGCAGTTTTGAAGGGGTCGGGGAGCTGTTTTTT. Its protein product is CASSFEGVGELFF.